This TCR beta chain appears in the sequencing data of a study of CD8+ T cells in alopecia areata. A remark on this clone: The antigen is not known.

Treatment indicated: oral pan-JAK inhibitor, 5-10 mg twice daily. Study findings and constraints: Normal skin contains resident alphabeta T cells, and these are also sequenced in scalp samples. How baseline CD8+ expansion relates to response remains uncertain (there was one nonresponder). Under tofacitinib, fewer expanded CD8+ clones appeared among the top 100 scalp clones.

Reverse transcription of extracted RNA yielded cDNA, which provided the sequencing template. The assay was immunoSEQ multiplex PCR, and TCRdb's table has in-frame clones only and misses some. This table has 60,000 to 85,000 clones, 25% to 35% appearing once. Trimming stripped 5 bases from V and 6 bases from J, with 13 bases between. Looked up from germline, CDR1 is SQVTM and CDR2 is ANQGSEA. The CDR3 spans 12 residues. Sequencing was performed on CD8+ T cells sorted from blood, taken at week 4, from a patient treated with tofacitinib. This chain links TRBV29-1 with TRBJ1-2; no clear D gene. The clonotype originates from a human donor with alopecia areata. CDR3 DNA sequence: TGCAGCGTTTCGCCCCTATCGGATGGCTACACCTTC. It translates to CSVSPLSDGYTF.